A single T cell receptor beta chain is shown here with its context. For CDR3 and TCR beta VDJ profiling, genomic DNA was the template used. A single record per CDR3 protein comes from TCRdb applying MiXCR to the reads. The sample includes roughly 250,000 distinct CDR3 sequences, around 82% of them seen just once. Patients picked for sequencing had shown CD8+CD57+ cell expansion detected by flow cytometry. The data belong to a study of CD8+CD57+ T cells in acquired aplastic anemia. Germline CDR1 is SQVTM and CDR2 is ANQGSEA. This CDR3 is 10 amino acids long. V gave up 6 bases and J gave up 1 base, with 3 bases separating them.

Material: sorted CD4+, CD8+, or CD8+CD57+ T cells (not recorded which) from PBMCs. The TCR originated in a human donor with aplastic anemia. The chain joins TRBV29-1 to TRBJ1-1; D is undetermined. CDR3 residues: CSVENTEAFF. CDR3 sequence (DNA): TGCAGCGTGGAGAACACTGAAGCTTTCTTT.